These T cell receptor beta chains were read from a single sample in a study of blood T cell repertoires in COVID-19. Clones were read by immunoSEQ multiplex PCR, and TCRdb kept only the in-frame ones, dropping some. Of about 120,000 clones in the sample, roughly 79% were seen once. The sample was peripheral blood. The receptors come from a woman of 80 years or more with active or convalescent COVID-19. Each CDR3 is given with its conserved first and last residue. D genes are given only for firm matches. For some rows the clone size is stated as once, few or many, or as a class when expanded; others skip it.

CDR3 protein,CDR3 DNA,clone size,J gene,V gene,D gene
CASSLAQGGEAFF,TGCGCCAGCAGCTTGGCGCAGGGGGGAGAAGCTTTCTTT,.,TRBJ1-1,TRBV5-1,TRBD1
CASSLRWDRGINEQYF,TGTGCCAGCAGTTTAAGGTGGGACAGGGGGATTAACGAGCAGTACTTC,.,TRBJ2-7,TRBV27,TRBD1
CASSPPGTGMYNEQFF,TGTGCCAGCTCACCACCCGGGACAGGGATGTACAATGAGCAGTTCTTC,.,TRBJ2-1,TRBV18,TRBD1
CASSPKGADGYTF,TGTGCCAGCAGTCCTAAGGGGGCTGATGGCTACACCTTC,.,TRBJ1-2,TRBV6-4,TRBD1
CASSLPGQGRSPLHF,TGTGCCAGCAGCTTGCCGGGACAGGGGCGTTCGCCCCTCCACTTT,few,TRBJ1-6,TRBV5-4,TRBD1
CASGSYIADTQYF,TGTGCCAGCGGGAGTTATATAGCAGATACGCAGTATTTT,.,TRBJ2-3,TRBV28,.
CAWSAILGTDTQYF,TGTGCCTGGAGTGCCATCCTAGGAACAGATACGCAGTATTTT,once,TRBJ2-3,TRBV30,.
CASSATGGTGTEAFF,TGTGCCAGCAGCGCGACAGGGGGGACTGGCACTGAAGCTTTCTTT,.,TRBJ1-1,TRBV7-3,TRBD1
CASADRSYNEQFF,TGTGCCAGTGCGGACAGGTCCTACAATGAGCAGTTCTTC,.,TRBJ2-1,TRBV19,TRBD1
CASSIPGAGGQPQHF,TGTGCCAGTAGTATACCGGGGGCGGGAGGGCAGCCCCAGCATTTT,few,TRBJ1-5,TRBV19,.
CASSQEMHRQLAVGTQYF,TGTGCCAGCAGCCAAGAGATGCACAGGCAATTAGCCGTAGGTACGCAGTATTTT,.,TRBJ2-3,TRBV3-1/TRBV3-2,.
CASSQERYRGRNTGELFF,TGTGCCAGCAGCCAAGAGCGATACAGGGGGAGGAACACCGGGGAGCTGTTTTTT,.,TRBJ2-2,TRBV4-2,TRBD1
CASSSRLEGDEQFF,TGTGCCAGCAGCTCCCGACTAGAAGGCGATGAGCAGTTCTTC,.,TRBJ2-1,TRBV7-3,.
CASSMGGSGYTF,TGTGCCAGTAGTATGGGGGGATCTGGCTACACCTTC,.,TRBJ1-2,TRBV19,.
CAILSAGTNNFNEQFF,TGTGCCATCTTGTCCGCCGGGACTAATAATTTTAATGAGCAGTTCTTC,.,TRBJ2-1,TRBV28,TRBD2
CASSHPIGGNVGIQYF,TGTGCCAGCAGCCATCCCATTGGGGGGAATGTCGGCATTCAGTACTTC,.,TRBJ2-4,TRBV27,.
CATSTGQGMFLEQYF,TGTGCCACCAGCACAGGACAGGGAATGTTTCTCGAGCAGTACTTC,.,TRBJ2-7,TRBV15,TRBD1
CASSTGTSGSGGQYF,TGTGCCAGCAGCACCGGGACTAGCGGGAGTGGCGGGCAGTATTTT,.,TRBJ2-3,TRBV5-4,TRBD2
CSVRGQGIDQPQHF,TGCAGCGTTCGTGGGCAGGGTATTGATCAGCCCCAGCATTTT,.,TRBJ1-5,TRBV29-1,.
CASSQGTSGHSAYEQYF,TGTGCCAGCAGCCAAGGGACTAGCGGGCATTCCGCCTACGAGCAGTACTTC,few,TRBJ2-7,TRBV4-2,TRBD2
CASSHPGTGYNEQFF,TGTGCCAGCAGCCACCCCGGGACAGGGTACAATGAGCAGTTCTTC,.,TRBJ2-1,TRBV14,TRBD1
CASSPSRLDEAFF,TGTGCCAGTAGTCCCTCCAGGTTGGATGAAGCTTTCTTT,.,TRBJ1-1,TRBV19,.
CASSPIPNYGYTF,TGTGCCAGCAGCCCTATACCTAACTATGGCTACACCTTC,.,TRBJ1-2,TRBV7-9,.
CASSLAQGGWYNEQFF,TGTGCCAGCAGCTTAGCGCAAGGGGGCTGGTACAATGAGCAGTTCTTC,.,TRBJ2-1,TRBV7-2,TRBD1
CAWLVGGNTEAFF,TGTGCCTGGTTAGTGGGAGGGAACACTGAAGCTTTCTTT,.,TRBJ1-1,TRBV7-6,.
CASSLNGRTSGSNTGELFF,TGTGCCAGCAGCTTAAACGGGCGGACTAGCGGGAGTAACACCGGGGAGCTGTTTTTT,.,TRBJ2-2,TRBV7-3,TRBD2
CSASPGQEYEQYF,TGCAGTGCTAGTCCGGGACAGGAGTACGAGCAGTACTTC,few,TRBJ2-7,TRBV20-1,TRBD1
CASSYSGQVYGYTF,TGTGCCAGCAGTTACAGCGGACAGGTCTATGGCTACACCTTC,many,TRBJ1-2,TRBV6-2/TRBV6-3,TRBD1